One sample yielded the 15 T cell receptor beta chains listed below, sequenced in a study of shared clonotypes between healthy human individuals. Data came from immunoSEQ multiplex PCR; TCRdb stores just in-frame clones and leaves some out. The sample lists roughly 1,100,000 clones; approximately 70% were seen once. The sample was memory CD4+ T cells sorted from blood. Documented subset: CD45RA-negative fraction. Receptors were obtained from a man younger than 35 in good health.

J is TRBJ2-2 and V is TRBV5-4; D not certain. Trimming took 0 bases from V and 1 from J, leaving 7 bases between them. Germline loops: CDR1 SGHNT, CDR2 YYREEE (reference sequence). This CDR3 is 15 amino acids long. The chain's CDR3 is CASSLGRMNTGELFF. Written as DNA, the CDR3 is TGTGCCAGCAGCTTGGGACGGATGAACACCGGGGAGCTGTTTTTT.

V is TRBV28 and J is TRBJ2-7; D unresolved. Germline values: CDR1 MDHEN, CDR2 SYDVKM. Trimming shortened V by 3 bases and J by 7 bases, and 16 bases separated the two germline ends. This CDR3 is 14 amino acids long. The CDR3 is CASSLPGSPEEQYF. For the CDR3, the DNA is TGTGCCAGCAGTTTGCCCGGCAGCCCAGAGGAGCAGTACTTC. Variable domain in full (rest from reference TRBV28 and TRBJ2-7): DVKVTQSSRYLVKRTGEKVFLECVQDMDHENMFWYRQDPGLGLRLIYFSYDVKMKEKGDIPEGYSVSREKKERFSLILESASTNQTSMYLCASSLPGSPEEQYFGPGTRLTVT.

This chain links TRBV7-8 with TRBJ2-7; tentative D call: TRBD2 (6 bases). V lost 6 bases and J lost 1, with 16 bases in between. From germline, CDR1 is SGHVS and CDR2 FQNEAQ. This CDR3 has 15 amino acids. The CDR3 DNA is TGTGCCAGCAGGCTCGCGGGGCTAGGATCCTACGAGCAGTACTTC. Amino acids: CASRLAGLGSYEQYF.

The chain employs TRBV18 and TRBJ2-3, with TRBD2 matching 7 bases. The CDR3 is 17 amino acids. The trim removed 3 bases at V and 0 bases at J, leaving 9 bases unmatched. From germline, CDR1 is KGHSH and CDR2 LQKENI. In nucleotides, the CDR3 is TGTGCCAGCTCACCGTCCCCGAGCGGGGATAGCACAGATACGCAGTATTTT. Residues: CASSPSPSGDSTDTQYF.

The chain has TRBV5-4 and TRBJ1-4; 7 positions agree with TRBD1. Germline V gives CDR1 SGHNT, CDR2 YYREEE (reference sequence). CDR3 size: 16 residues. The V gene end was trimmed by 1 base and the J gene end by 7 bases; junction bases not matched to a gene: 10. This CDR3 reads CASSLTQQGGFEKLFF. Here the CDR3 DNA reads TGTGCCAGCAGCTTGACCCAGCAGGGGGGTTTTGAAAAACTGTTTTTT.

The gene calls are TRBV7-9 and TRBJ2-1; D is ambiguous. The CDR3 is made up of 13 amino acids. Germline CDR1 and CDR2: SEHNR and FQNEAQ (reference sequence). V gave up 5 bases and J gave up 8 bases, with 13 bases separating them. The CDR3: CASSPRVTYEQFF. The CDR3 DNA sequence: TGTGCCAGCAGCCCCCGGGTGACCTATGAGCAGTTCTTC. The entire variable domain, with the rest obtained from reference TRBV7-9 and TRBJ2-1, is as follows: DTGVSQNPRHKITKRGQNVTFRCDPISEHNRLYWYRQTLGQGPEFLTYFQNEAQLEKSRLLSDRFSAERPKGSFSTLEIQRTEQGDSAMYLCASSPRVTYEQFFGPGTRLTVL.

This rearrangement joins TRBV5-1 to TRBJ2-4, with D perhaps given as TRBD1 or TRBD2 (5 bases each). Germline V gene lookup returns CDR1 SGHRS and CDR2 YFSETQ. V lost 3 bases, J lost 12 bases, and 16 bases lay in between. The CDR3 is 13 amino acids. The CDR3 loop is CASSSGTKRAQYF. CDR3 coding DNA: TGCGCCAGCAGCTCTGGGACCAAAAGAGCTCAGTACTTC.

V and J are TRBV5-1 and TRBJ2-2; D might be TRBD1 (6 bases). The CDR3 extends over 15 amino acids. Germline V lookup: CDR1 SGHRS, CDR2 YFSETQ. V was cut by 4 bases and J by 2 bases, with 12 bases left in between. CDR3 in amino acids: CASSQDSFNTGELFF. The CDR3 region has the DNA TGCGCCAGCAGCCAGGACAGTTTCAACACCGGGGAGCTGTTTTTT.

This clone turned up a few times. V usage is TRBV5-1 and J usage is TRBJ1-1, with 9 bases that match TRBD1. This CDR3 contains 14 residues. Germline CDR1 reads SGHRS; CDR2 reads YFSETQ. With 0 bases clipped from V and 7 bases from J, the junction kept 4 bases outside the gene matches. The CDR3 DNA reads TGCGCCAGCAGCTTGGCGGGACAGGGAAGTGAAGCTTTCTTT. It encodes CASSLAGQGSEAFF.

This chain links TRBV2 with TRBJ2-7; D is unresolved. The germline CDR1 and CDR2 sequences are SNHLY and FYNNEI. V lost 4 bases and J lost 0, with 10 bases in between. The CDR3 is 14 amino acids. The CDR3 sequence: CASSVRLASYEQYF. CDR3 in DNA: TGTGCCAGCAGTGTCAGGTTAGCCTCCTACGAGCAGTACTTC.

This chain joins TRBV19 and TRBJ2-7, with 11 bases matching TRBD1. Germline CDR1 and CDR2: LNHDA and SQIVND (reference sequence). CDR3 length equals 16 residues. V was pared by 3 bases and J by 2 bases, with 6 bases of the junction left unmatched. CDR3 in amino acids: CASSIQGTGGTYEQYF. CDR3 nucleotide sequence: TGTGCCAGTAGTATCCAAGGGACAGGGGGAACCTACGAGCAGTACTTC.

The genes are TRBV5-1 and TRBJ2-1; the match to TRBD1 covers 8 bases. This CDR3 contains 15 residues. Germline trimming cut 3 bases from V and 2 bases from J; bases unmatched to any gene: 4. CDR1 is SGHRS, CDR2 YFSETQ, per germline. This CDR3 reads CASSSQGAPYNEQFF. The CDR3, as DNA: TGCGCCAGCAGCTCCCAGGGGGCGCCCTACAATGAGCAGTTCTTC. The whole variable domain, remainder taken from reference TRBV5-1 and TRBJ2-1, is KAGVTQTPRYLIKTRGQQVTLSCSPISGHRSVSWYQQTPGQGLQFLFEYFSETQRNKGNFPGRFSGRQFSNSRSEMNVSTLELGDSALYLCASSSQGAPYNEQFFGPGTRLTVL.

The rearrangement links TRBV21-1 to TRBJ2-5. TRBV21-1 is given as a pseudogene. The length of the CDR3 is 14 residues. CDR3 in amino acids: CASSKGDQQETQYF. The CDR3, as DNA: TGTGCCAGCAGCAAAGGGGACCAGCAAGAGACCCAGTACTTC.

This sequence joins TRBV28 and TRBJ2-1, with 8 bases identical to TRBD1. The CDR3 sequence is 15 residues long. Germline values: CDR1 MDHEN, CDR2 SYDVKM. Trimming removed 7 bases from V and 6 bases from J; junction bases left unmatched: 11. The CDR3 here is CASIKPGQALNEQFF. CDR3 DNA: TGTGCCAGCATTAAACCGGGACAGGCGCTCAATGAGCAGTTCTTC.

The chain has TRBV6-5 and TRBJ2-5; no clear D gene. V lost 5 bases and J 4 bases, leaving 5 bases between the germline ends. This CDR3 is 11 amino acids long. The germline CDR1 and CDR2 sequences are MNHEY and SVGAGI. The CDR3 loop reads CASSGLETQYF. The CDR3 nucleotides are TGTGCCAGCAGTGGTTTAGAGACCCAGTACTTC.